The T cell receptor (beta chain) under discussion was sequenced for a study of CD8+ T cells in alopecia areata. Investigators isolated RNA and reverse transcribed it into cDNA to act as the sequencing template. Clones were read by immunoSEQ multiplex PCR, and TCRdb kept only the in-frame ones, dropping some. This table holds 120,000 to 150,000 clones, 47% found once. In germline, CDR1 is SEHNR, CDR2 FQNEAQ (reference sequence). The CDR3 loop spans 15 amino acids. V lost 2 bases and J 8 bases, leaving 15 bases between the germline ends. V usage is TRBV7-9 and J usage is TRBJ1-4; TRBD1 might be the D (6 bases). This receptor was obtained from a human donor with alopecia areata. The sequenced sample was CD4+ T cells sorted from blood. CDR3 in DNA: TGTGCCAGCAGCTTATTCGGCAGGGGCGAAGAAAAACTGTTTTTT. It specifies CASSLFGRGEEKLFF.